This is a list of T cell receptor beta chains from one sample in a study of Graves' ophthalmopathy and Graves' hyperthyroidism. From the multiplex PCR reads, TCRdb called clonotypes with MiXCR, one entry per CDR3 protein. The sample has almost 750,000 distinct CDR3 sequences, about 44% seen once. The sequencing input was peripheral blood. These receptors were collected from an adult man with Graves' ophthalmopathy. The CDR3 runs from the conserved cysteine through the conserved F or W. A D gene is named only where the DNA matches it firmly. Expanded clones get a size class; other rows say once, few or many, or leave the size out.

length	size	D	V	J	DNA	CDR3
15	many	TRBD2	TRBV7-2	TRBJ2-5	TGTGCCAGCAGCCTTTGGACTAGCGGGTGGGAGACCCAGTACTTC	CASSLWTSGWETQYF
14	.	.	TRBV6-5	TRBJ2-5	TGTGCCAGCAGTTACTCCCAGGGGCAAGAGACCCAGTACTTC	CASSYSQGQETQYF
15	many	TRBD1	TRBV12-3/TRBV12-4	TRBJ2-5	TGTGCCAGCAGTCCTCTCCGGACAGGTCGGGAGACCCAGTACTTC	CASSPLRTGRETQYF
13	.	TRBD2	TRBV29-1	TRBJ2-5	TGCAGACCCCGGGAGGTGCTACAAGAGACCCAGTACTTC	CRPREVLQETQYF
12	many	.	TRBV25-1	TRBJ1-2	TGTGCCAGCAGTGTGGCCGACTATGGCTACACCTTC	CASSVADYGYTF
13	many	.	TRBV24-1	TRBJ2-5	TGTGCCACCAGTGATTTGGCAGACGGGACCCAGTACTTC	CATSDLADGTQYF
13	.	.	TRBV12-3/TRBV12-4	TRBJ1-2	TGTGCCAGCAGCAGTTTTGGGCCCTATGGCTACACCTTC	CASSSFGPYGYTF
14	many	.	TRBV15	TRBJ1-5	TGTGCCACCAGCAGAGAAACCGTCAATCAGCCCCAGCATTTT	CATSRETVNQPQHF
16	.	.	TRBV25-1	TRBJ2-2	TGTGCCAGCAGCGCTAGAGACAGCGCGAACACCGGGGAGCTGTTTTTT	CASSARDSANTGELFF
16	.	.	TRBV7-9	TRBJ2-5	TGCGCCAGCAGCCAAGATTTCGGCAGAAGAATGGAGACCCAGTACTTC	CASSQDFGRRMETQYF
11	many	.	TRBV20-1	TRBJ1-2	TGCAGTGCTTCCAGGCTTAATGGCTACACCTTC	CSASRLNGYTF
13	.	.	TRBV20-1	TRBJ1-1	TGCAGTGCTAGAGTGGGGACTCACTCTGAAGCTTTCTTT	CSARVGTHSEAFF
15	.	TRBD1	TRBV9	TRBJ2-7	TGTGCCAGCAGCCCGGGACAGGGAAATTTCTACGAGCAGTACTTC	CASSPGQGNFYEQYF
13	many	TRBD2	TRBV7-2	TRBJ2-7	TGTGCCAGCAGCTTAGATGGGGCGGGAGCGTCGTACTTC	CASSLDGAGASYF
13	many	.	TRBV19	TRBJ1-1	TGTGCCAGTAGTATCGCCAGAAACACTGAAGCTTTCTTT	CASSIARNTEAFF
16	few	.	TRBV24-1	TRBJ2-5	TGTGCCACCAGTGATTTAGATCATCGGGCCCAAGAGACCCAGTACTTC	CATSDLDHRAQETQYF
14	few	.	TRBV20-1	TRBJ1-4	TGCAGTGCTAGCCGGACAGCAACTAATGAAAAACTGTTTTTT	CSASRTATNEKLFF
13	.	.	TRBV20-1	TRBJ1-5	TGCAGTGCTCGGACGTCCAGCAATCAGCCCCAGCATTTT	CSARTSSNQPQHF
14	many	.	TRBV7-8	TRBJ1-2	TGTGCCAGCAGCCCCTGGGGGGGGCGGGATGGCTACACCTTC	CASSPWGGRDGYTF
17	few	TRBD1	TRBV15	TRBJ1-5	TGTGCCACCAGCAGAGACAAAACAGGGGCCGTTTCTCAGCCCCAGCATTTT	CATSRDKTGAVSQPQHF
21	few	TRBD1	TRBV24-1	TRBJ1-1	TGTGCCACCACCCCGAGTTTTGGGCCCGAAGCCGTTTCAGGGGGAGGTACTGAAGCTTTCTTT	CATTPSFGPEAVSGGGTEAFF
9	.	.	TRBV29-1	TRBJ1-2	TGCAGCGTTGATTTGGGCTACACCTTC	CSVDLGYTF
12	.	.	TRBV10-2	TRBJ2-7	TGCGCCAGCACAGGAGGAGGAGACGAGCAGTACTTC	CASTGGGDEQYF
15	many	TRBD1	TRBV4-3	TRBJ1-6	TGCGCCAGCAGCCATGGGGACAGGCAGAATTCACCCCTCCACTTT	CASSHGDRQNSPLHF
15	.	.	TRBV10-3	TRBJ1-3	TGTGCCAGCAGTTACCGCTGGGGGCAGGGAAACACCATATATTTT	CASSYRWGQGNTIYF
15	many	TRBD1	TRBV7-9	TRBJ1-6	TGTGCCAGCAGCTTACCGACAGGGTACGGGGGAACCCTCCACTTT	CASSLPTGYGGTLHF
16	many	.	TRBV25-1	TRBJ1-4	TGTGCCAGCAGTCCGGGGGGGGGTAGGGTTAATGAAAAACTGTTTTTT	CASSPGGGRVNEKLFF
19	.	.	TRBV25-1	TRBJ1-5	TGTGCCAGCAGTCTCCTACCACCCACCGGACGGTATAGCAATCAGCCCCAGCATTTT	CASSLLPPTGRYSNQPQHF
14	few	.	TRBV7-9	TRBJ1-5	TGTGCCAGCTCAGAACTTAATAGCAATCAGCCCCAGCATTTT	CASSELNSNQPQHF
14	many	.	TRBV7-9	TRBJ2-7	TGTGCCAGCAGCTCACCTCGGGACTCCTACGAGCAGTACTTC	CASSSPRDSYEQYF
17	.	TRBD2	TRBV7-2	TRBJ2-5	TGTGCCAGCAGCTTACTGGGACTAGCGGAGTGGGGGGAGACCCAGTACTTC	CASSLLGLAEWGETQYF
16	many	.	TRBV7-2	TRBJ2-6	TGTGCCAGCAGCTTAGTACGGCAGGCCGGGGCCAACGTCCTGACTTTC	CASSLVRQAGANVLTF
15	few	TRBD1	TRBV11-2	TRBJ2-7	TGTGCCAGCAGCTTCCCGGGACAGGCCTCCTACGAGCAGTACTTC	CASSFPGQASYEQYF
14	few	.	TRBV12-3/TRBV12-4	TRBJ1-1	TGTGCCAGCCTCCCGGGACTTTTGAACACTGAAGCTTTCTTT	CASLPGLLNTEAFF
17	.	TRBD1	TRBV9	TRBJ2-2	TGTGCCAGCAGCGTAGTAGGACAGGGTGATCTACCTTGGAGCTGGTTTTTT	CASSVVGQGDLPWSWFF
18	once	.	TRBV10-3	TRBJ2-6	TGTGCCATCAGTGAGTCTCCGGCGGGACGGACCGGGGCCAACGTCCTGACTTTC	CAISESPAGRTGANVLTF
15	.	TRBD1	TRBV6-2/TRBV6-3	TRBJ2-7	TGTGCCAGCAGTTTGGGAGGACAGGGGGAGGGTGAGCAGTACTTC	CASSLGGQGEGEQYF
14	.	.	TRBV5-6	TRBJ2-7	TGTGCCAGCAGCGCCGGGACTTTCTCCTACGAGCAGTACTTC	CASSAGTFSYEQYF
13	many	.	TRBV7-9	TRBJ2-7	TGTGCCAGTGATGGAGGAGAGGGCTACGAGCAGTACTTC	CASDGGEGYEQYF